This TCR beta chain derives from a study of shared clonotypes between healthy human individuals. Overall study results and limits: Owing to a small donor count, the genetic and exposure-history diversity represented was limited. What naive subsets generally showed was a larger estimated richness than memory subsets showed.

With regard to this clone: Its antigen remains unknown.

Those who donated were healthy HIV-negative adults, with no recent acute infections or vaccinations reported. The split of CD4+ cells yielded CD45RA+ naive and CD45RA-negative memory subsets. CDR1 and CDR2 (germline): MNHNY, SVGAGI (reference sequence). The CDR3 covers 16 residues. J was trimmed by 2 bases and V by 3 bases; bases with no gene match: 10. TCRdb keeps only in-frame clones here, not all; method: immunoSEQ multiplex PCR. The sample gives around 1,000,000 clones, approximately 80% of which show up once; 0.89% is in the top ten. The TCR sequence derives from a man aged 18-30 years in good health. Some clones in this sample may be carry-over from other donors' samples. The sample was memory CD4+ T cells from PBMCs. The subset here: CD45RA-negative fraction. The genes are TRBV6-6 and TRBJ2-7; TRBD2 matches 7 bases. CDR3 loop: CASSYPGLVGTYEQYF. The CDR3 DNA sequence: TGTGCCAGCAGTTATCCAGGACTAGTGGGCACCTACGAGCAGTACTTC.